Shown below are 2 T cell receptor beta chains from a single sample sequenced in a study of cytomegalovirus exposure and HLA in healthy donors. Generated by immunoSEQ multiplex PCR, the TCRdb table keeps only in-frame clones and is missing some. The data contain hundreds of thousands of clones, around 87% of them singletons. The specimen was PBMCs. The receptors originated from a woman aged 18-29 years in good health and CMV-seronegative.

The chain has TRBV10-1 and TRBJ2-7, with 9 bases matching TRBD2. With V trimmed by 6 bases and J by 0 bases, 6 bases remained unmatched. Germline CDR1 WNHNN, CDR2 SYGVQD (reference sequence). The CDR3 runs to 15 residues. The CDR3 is CASSKTTSGSYEQYF. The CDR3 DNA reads TGCGCCAGCAGCAAAACGACTAGCGGCTCCTACGAGCAGTACTTC.

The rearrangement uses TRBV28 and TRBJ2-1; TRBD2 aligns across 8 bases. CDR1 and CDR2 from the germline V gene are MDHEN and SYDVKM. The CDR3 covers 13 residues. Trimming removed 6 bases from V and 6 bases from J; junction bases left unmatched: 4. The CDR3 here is CASRYGTSNEQFF. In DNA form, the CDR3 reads TGTGCCAGCAGATACGGGACTAGCAATGAGCAGTTCTTC.